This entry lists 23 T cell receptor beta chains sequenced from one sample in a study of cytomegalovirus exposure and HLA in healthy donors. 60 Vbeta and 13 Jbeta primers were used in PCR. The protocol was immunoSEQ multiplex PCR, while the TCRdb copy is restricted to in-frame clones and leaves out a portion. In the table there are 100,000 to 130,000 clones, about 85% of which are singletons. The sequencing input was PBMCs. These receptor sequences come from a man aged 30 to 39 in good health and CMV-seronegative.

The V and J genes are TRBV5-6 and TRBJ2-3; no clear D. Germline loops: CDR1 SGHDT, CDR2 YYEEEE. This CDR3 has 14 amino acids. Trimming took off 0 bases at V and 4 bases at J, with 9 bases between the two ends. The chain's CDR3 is CASSLAATADTQYF. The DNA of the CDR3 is TGTGCCAGCAGCTTGGCAGCGACGGCAGATACGCAGTATTTT.

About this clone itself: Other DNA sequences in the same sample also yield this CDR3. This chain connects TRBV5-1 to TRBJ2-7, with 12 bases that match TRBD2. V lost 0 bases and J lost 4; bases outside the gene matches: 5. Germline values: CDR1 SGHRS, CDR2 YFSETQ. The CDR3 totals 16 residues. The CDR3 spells CASSLAASGRGYEQYF. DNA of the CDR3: TGCGCCAGCAGCTTGGCGGCTAGCGGGAGGGGGTACGAGCAGTACTTC.

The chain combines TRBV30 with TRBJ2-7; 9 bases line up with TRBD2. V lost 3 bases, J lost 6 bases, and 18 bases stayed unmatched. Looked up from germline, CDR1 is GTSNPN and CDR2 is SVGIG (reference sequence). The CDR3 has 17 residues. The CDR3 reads CAWRPGEGLGTSLEQYF. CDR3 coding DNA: TGTGCCTGGAGGCCCGGGGAGGGGCTAGGGACTAGCCTCGAGCAGTACTTC.

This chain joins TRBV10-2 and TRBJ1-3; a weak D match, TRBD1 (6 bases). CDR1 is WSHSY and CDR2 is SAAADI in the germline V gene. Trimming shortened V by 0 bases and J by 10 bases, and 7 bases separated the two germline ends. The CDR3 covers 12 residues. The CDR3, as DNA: TGCGCCAGCAGTGAGTCTAGGGGGACCATATATTTT. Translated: CASSESRGTIYF.

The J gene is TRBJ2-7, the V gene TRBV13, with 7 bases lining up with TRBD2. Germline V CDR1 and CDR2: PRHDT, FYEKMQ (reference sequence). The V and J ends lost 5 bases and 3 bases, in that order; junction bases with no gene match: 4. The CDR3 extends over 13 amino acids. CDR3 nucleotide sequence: TGTGCCAGCAGCGCTGGGGGGGACTACGAGCAGTACTTC. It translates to CASSAGGDYEQYF.

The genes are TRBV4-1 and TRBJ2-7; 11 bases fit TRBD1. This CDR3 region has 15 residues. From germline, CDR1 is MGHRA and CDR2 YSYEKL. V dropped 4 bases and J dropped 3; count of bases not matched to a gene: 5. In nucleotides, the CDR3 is TGCGCCAGCAGCCCAGTGGGACAGGGGGTCTACGAGCAGTACTTC. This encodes CASSPVGQGVYEQYF.

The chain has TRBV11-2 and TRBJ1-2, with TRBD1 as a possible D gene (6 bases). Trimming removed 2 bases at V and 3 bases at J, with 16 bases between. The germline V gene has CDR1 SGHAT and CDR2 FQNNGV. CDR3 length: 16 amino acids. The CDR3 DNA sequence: TGTGCCAGCAGCTTAAAGGGACACCAATCGGACTATGGCTACACCTTC. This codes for CASSLKGHQSDYGYTF.

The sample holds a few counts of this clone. The CDR3, as DNA: TGTGCCAGCTCACCACAGACAGGTCTTTCTAATGAAAAACTGTTTTTT. Translation gives CASSPQTGLSNEKLFF. The chain couples TRBV18 to TRBJ1-4; tentatively, D is TRBD1 (6 bases). This CDR3 has 16 amino acids. V lost 1 base and J 3 bases, leaving 12 bases between the germline ends. Germline CDR1 is KGHSH and CDR2 is LQKENI.

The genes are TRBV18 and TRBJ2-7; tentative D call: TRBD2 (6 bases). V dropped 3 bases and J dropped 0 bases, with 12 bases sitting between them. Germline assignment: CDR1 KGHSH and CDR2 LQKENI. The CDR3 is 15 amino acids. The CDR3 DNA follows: TGTGCCAGCTCACCGGGGACTGCGAGCTCCTACGAGCAGTACTTC. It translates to CASSPGTASSYEQYF.

CDR3 protein: CASSSQRGQETQYF. DNA of the CDR3: TGCGCCAGCAGCTCCCAGCGGGGGCAAGAGACCCAGTACTTC. V is TRBV5-1 and J is TRBJ2-5; TRBD2 matches at 8 bases. Trimming at V came to 3 bases and at J to 2 bases, leaving 3 bases not matched to a gene. Per germline, CDR1 SGHRS and CDR2 YFSETQ. The CDR3 is 14 amino acids.

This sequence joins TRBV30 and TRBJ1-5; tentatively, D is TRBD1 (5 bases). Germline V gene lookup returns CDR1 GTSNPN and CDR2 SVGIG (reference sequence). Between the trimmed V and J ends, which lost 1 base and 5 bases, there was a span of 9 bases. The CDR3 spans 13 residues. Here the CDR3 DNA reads TGTGCCTGGAGTGAGGCCAGGGATCAGCCCCAGCATTTT. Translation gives CAWSEARDQPQHF.

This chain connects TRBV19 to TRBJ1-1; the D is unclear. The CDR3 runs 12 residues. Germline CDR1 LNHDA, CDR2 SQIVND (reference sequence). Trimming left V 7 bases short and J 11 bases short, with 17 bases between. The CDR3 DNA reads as TGTGCCAGTACATTTGGTGGCGCGGCCGCTTTCTTT. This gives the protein CASTFGGAAAFF.

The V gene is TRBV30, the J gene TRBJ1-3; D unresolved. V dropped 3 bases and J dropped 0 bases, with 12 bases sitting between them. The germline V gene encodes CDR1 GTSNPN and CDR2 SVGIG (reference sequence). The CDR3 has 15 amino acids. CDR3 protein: CAWRDRDSSGNTIYF. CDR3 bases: TGTGCCTGGAGAGACCGAGACTCCTCTGGAAACACCATATATTTT.

The chain's CDR3 is CASRTSGTGNEQFF. The DNA of the CDR3 is TGTGCCAGCCGGACTAGCGGGACGGGCAATGAGCAGTTCTTC. This sequence joins TRBV19 and TRBJ2-1; TRBD2 aligns across 12 bases. V shed 9 bases and J 6 bases; nucleotides not matched to a gene: 6. The germline V gene encodes CDR1 LNHDA and CDR2 SQIVND (reference sequence). CDR3 size: 14 residues.

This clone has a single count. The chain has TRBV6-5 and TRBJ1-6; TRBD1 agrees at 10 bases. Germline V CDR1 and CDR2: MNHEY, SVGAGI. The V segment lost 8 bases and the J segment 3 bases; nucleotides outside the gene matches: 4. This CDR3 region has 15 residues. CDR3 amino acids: CASGRTGGYNSPLHF. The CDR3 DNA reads TGTGCCAGCGGTCGGACAGGGGGCTATAATTCACCCCTCCACTTT.

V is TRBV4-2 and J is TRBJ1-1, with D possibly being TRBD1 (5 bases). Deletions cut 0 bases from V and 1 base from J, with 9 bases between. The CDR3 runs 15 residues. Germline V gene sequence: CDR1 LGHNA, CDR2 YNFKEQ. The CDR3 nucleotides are TGTGCCAGCAGCCAAGATGCAGGGTCGAACACTGAAGCTTTCTTT. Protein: CASSQDAGSNTEAFF.

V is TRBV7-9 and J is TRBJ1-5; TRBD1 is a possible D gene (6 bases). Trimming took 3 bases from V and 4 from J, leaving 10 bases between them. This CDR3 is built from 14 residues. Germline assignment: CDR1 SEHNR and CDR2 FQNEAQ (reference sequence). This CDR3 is CASSLTGFNQPQHF. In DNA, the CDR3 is TGTGCCAGCAGCTTGACAGGATTTAATCAGCCCCAGCATTTT. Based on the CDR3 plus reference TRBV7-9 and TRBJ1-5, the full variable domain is DTGVSQNPRHKITKRGQNVTFRCDPISEHNRLYWYRQTLGQGPEFLTYFQNEAQLEKSRLLSDRFSAERPKGSFSTLEIQRTEQGDSAMYLCASSLTGFNQPQHFGDGTRLSIL.

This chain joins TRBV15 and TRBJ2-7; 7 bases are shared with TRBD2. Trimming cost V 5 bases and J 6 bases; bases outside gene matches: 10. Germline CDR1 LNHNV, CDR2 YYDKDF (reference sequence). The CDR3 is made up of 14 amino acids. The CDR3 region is CATSHLGSGAEQYF. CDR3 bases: TGTGCCACCAGCCACCTAGGGAGCGGGGCCGAGCAGTACTTC.

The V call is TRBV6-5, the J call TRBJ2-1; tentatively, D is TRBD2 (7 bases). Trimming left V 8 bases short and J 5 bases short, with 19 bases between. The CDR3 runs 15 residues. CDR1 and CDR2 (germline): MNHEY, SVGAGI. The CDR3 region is CASARGTNPDNEQFF. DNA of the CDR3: TGTGCCAGCGCAAGGGGGACTAACCCAGACAATGAGCAGTTCTTC.

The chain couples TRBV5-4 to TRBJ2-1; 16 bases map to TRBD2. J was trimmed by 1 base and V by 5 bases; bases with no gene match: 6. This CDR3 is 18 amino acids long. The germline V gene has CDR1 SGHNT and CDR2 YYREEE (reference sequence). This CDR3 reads CASSGGTSGRGSYNEQFF. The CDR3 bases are TGTGCCAGCAGTGGCGGGACTAGCGGGAGGGGGTCCTACAATGAGCAGTTCTTC.

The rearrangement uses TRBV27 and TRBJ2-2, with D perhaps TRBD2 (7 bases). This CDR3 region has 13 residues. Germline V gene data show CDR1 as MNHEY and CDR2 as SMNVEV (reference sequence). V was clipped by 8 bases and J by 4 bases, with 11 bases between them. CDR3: CASGGAGTGELFF. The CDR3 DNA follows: TGTGCCAGCGGGGGGGCGGGCACCGGGGAGCTGTTTTTT.

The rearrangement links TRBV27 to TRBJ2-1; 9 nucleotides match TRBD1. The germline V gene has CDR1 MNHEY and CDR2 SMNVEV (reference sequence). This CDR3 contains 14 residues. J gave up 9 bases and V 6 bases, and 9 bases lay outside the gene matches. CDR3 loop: CASRFLGQGSEQFF. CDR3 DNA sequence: TGTGCCAGCAGGTTCCTGGGACAGGGTAGTGAGCAGTTCTTC.

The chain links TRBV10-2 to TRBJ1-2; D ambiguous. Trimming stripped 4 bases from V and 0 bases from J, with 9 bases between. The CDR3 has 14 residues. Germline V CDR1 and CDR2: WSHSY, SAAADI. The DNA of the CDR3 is TGCGCCAGCAGTGGTTCGGGAACTAACTATGGCTACACCTTC. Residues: CASSGSGTNYGYTF.